This passage covers 7 T cell receptor beta chains from one sample sequenced in a study of beta chain features in type 1 diabetes. Overall study results and limits: Among patients with Type 1 diabetes, TCRB CDR3s were moderately but significantly shorter in every one of the four CD4+ subsets.

These receptors have no known antigen. Expressed TCRB transcripts were sequenced because the entire RNA isolate underwent reverse transcription. Clones were read by immunoSEQ multiplex PCR, and TCRdb kept only the in-frame ones, dropping some. Of 250,000 to 300,000 clones detected, roughly 13% appear once; the ten largest clones hold 0.015% to 0.02%. The material sequenced was naive CD4+ T cells from blood. Source of these receptors: a young man with type 1 diabetes.

The chain combines TRBV6-5 with TRBJ2-7, with a weak D call TRBD1 (6 bases). Germline V gene lookup returns CDR1 MNHEY and CDR2 SVGAGI. The CDR3 has 13 residues. Trimming took off 5 bases at V and 1 base at J, with 9 bases between the two ends. The CDR3 sequence is CASSRTASYEQYF. CDR3 bases: TGTGCCAGCAGTAGGACAGCTTCCTACGAGCAGTACTTC.

This chain joins TRBV5-4 and TRBJ2-2, with 9 bases that match TRBD2. With V trimmed by 6 bases and J by 4 bases, 10 bases remained unmatched. CDR3 size: 16 residues. Germline loops: CDR1 SGHNT, CDR2 YYREEE (reference sequence). The CDR3 DNA sequence: TGTGCCAGCACTACTATAGCGGGAGCGGCCACCGGGGAGCTGTTTTTT. This gives the protein CASTTIAGAATGELFF.

This clone was counted only a few times. The V call is TRBV15, the J call TRBJ1-5, with D hard to call. Trimming stripped 0 bases from V and 3 bases from J, with 9 bases between. The CDR3 spans 15 residues. From germline, CDR1 is LNHNV and CDR2 YYDKDF (reference sequence). CDR3 amino acids: CATSRDRVYNQPQHF. CDR3 in DNA: TGTGCCACCAGCAGAGATCGGGTTTACAATCAGCCCCAGCATTTT.

The chain employs TRBV5-4 and TRBJ2-1, with 11 bases that match TRBD2. The trim removed 0 bases at V and 8 bases at J, leaving 4 bases unmatched. Per germline, CDR1 SGHNT and CDR2 YYREEE (reference sequence). CDR3 size: 15 residues. The DNA for the CDR3 is TGTGCCAGCAGCTTGGATAGCGGGAGGGCCTATGAGCAGTTCTTC. Amino acid sequence: CASSLDSGRAYEQFF.

CDR3: CASGRNTDTQYF. The CDR3 DNA reads TGTGCCAGCGGGAGGAACACAGATACGCAGTATTTT. The V and J genes are TRBV6-5 and TRBJ2-3, with D perhaps TRBD2 (6 bases). The CDR3 has 12 amino acids. Per the germline V gene, CDR1 is MNHEY and CDR2 is SVGAGI. Between the trimmed V and J ends, which lost 8 bases and 2 bases, there was a span of 8 bases.

The sample holds a few counts of this clone. The chain uses TRBV2 and TRBJ2-7; no clear D gene. The germline CDR1 and CDR2 sequences are SNHLY and FYNNEI. CDR3 length equals 13 residues. Deletions cut 3 bases from V and 0 bases from J, with 6 bases between. The CDR3 here is CASSETSSYEQYF. CDR3 DNA sequence: TGTGCCAGCAGTGAGACATCCTCCTACGAGCAGTACTTC.

This clone was picked up a small number of times. The V call is TRBV5-1, the J call TRBJ2-3; 9 bases agree with TRBD1. After removal of 7 bases from V and 2 bases from J, the junction contained 8 bases not matched to a gene. Germline CDR1 and CDR2: SGHRS and YFSETQ. This CDR3 has 15 amino acids. The CDR3 nucleotides read TGCGCCAGCCACATCGGGGACAGGGTCACAGATACGCAGTATTTT. It codes for CASHIGDRVTDTQYF.